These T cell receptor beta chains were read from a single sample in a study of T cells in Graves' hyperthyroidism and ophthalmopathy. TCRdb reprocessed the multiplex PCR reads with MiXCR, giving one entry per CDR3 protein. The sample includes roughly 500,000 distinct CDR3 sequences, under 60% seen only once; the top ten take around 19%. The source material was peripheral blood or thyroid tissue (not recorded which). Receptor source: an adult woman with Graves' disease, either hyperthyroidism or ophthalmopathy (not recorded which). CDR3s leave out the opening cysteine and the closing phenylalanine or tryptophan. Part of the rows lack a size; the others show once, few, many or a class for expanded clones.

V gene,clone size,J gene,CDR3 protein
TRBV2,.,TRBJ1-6,ASSYGTTNSPLH
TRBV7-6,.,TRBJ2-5,ASRSGTGSETQY
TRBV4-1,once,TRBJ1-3,ASSPVGAGRDTIY
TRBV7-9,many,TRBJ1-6,ASSRRGSYNSPLH
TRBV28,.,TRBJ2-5,ASSLRAIWRQETQY
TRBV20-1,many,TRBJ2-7,SASKYAEQY
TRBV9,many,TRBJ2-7,ASSVSAGSFYEQY
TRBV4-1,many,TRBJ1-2,ASSQDPGQGPNYGYT
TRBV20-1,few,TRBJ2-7,SAREGSRNEQY
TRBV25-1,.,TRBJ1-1,ASSVRGGMSTEAF
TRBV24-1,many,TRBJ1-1,ATSEAGTANTEAF
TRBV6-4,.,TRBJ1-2,ASSDSTGGYDYT
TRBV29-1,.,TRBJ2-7,SVVTGQGSYEQY
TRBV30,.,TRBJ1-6,AWSWFSGVRSPLH
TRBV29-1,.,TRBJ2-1,SVGTSGSGEQF
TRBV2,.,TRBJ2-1,ASLAGVGNEQF
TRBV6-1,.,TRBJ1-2,ASRVSYRVGAADGYI
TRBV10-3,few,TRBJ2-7,ATKQGGPYEQY
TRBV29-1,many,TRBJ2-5,SVEGGNTKWAQY
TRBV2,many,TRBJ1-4,AGSGFNEKLF
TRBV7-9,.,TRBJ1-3,ASSLRGTGGRNTIY
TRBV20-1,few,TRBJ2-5,SAYSPEASGSRQETQY
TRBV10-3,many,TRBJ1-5,AISGGQGPNQPQH
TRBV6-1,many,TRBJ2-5,ASMRDWQGAAQY
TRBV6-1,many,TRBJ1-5,ATTQKLPLAQH